These T cell receptor beta chains were read from a single sample in a study of cytomegalovirus exposure and HLA in healthy donors. Profiled with immunoSEQ multiplex PCR; TCRdb holds only in-frame clones, not every one. Seen here are under 200,000 clones, roughly 84% observed once, and the top ten hold around 1%. What was sequenced was PBMCs. The receptor source for this set is a man aged 30-40 years in good health and CMV-seronegative. The CDR3 runs from the conserved cysteine through the conserved F or W. The D gene is left open where the match is weak. Size values are once, few and many counts, or a class for expanded clones, and some rows have none.

D	V	size	J	CDR3	DNA
-	TRBV19	-	TRBJ1-2	CASMPDRRLAYGYTF	TGTGCCAGTATGCCCGACAGACGCCTCGCCTATGGCTACACCTTC
-	TRBV29-1	-	TRBJ2-7	CSVGRTEPYEQYF	TGCAGCGTTGGGAGGACAGAGCCCTACGAGCAGTACTTC
TRBD1	TRBV20-1	few	TRBJ1-1	CSGQGAGKAFF	TGCAGTGGGCAGGGGGCTGGAAAAGCTTTCTTT
TRBD2	TRBV4-1	-	TRBJ2-2	CASSQDPASGSTGELFF	TGCGCCAGCAGCCAAGATCCGGCTAGCGGGAGTACCGGGGAGCTGTTTTTT
-	TRBV2	-	TRBJ2-1	CASDSTGTPYNEQFF	TGTGCCAGTGATTCTACCGGGACACCTTACAATGAGCAGTTCTTC
TRBD2	TRBV27	-	TRBJ2-1	CASSSGLAGGPPYNEQFF	TGTGCCAGCAGTTCGGGACTAGCGGGGGGCCCTCCCTACAATGAGCAGTTCTTC
TRBD2	TRBV15	-	TRBJ2-7	CATSPTGLAGVGSGEQYF	TGTGCCACCAGCCCCACGGGTCTAGCGGGAGTTGGTTCTGGAGAGCAGTACTTC
TRBD1	TRBV11-1	-	TRBJ2-7	CASSLEGQFYEQYF	TGTGCCAGCAGCTTAGAGGGACAGTTCTACGAGCAGTACTTC
-	TRBV7-9	-	TRBJ2-3	CASSLGQADTQYF	TGTGCCAGCAGCTTAGGGCAGGCAGATACGCAGTATTTT
-	TRBV13	-	TRBJ1-6	CASSLRTGYNSPLHF	TGTGCCAGCAGCTTACGAACAGGCTATAATTCACCCCTCCACTTT
TRBD1	TRBV28	-	TRBJ2-2	CASSQKDRSGTGELFF	TGTGCCAGCAGTCAAAAGGACAGGTCTGGCACCGGGGAGCTGTTTTTT
TRBD1	TRBV7-9	-	TRBJ2-5	CASRLLTGGEQYF	TGTGCCAGCAGATTACTAACAGGGGGAGAGCAGTACTTC